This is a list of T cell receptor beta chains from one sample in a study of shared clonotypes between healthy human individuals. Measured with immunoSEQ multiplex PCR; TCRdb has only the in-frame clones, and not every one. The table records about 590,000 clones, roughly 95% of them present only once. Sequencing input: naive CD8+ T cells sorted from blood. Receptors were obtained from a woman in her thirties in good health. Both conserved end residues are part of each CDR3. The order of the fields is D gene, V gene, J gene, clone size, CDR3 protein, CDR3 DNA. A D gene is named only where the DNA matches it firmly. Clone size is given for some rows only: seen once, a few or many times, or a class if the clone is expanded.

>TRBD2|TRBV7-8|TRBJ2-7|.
CASTQTLAVFYEQYF
TGTGCCAGCACCCAAACGCTAGCGGTCTTCTACGAGCAGTACTTC
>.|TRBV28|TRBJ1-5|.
CASRQVQGSQPQHF
TGTGCCAGCAGACAGGTCCAGGGATCTCAGCCCCAGCATTTT
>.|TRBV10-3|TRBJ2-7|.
CAIREGADRAYEQYF
TGTGCCATCAGGGAGGGAGCTGACAGGGCCTACGAGCAGTACTTC
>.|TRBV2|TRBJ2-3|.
CASMRGAGYPDTQYF
TGTGCCAGCATGAGGGGCGCGGGTTATCCAGATACGCAGTATTTT
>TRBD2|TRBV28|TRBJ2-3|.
CASSPGLSTDTQYF
TGTGCCAGCAGTCCGGGACTAAGCACAGATACGCAGTATTTT
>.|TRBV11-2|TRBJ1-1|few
CASSFGLTEAFF
TGTGCCAGCAGCTTCGGACTCACTGAAGCTTTCTTT
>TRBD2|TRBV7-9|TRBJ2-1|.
CASSFMTSGTDEQFF
TGTGCCAGCAGCTTTATGACTAGCGGGACGGATGAGCAGTTCTTC
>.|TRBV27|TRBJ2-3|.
CASSLLGEDTQYF
TGTGCCAGCAGTTTACTGGGGGAGGATACGCAGTATTTT
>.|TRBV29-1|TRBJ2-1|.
CSVEGPDSTYNEQFF
TGCAGCGTTGAAGGGCCGGACTCGACCTACAATGAGCAGTTCTTC
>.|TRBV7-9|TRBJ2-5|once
CASSGPGSGEQYF
TGTGCCAGCAGCGGCCCAGGGTCTGGGGAGCAGTACTTC
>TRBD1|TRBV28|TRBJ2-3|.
CASSLYRGDTQYF
TGTGCCAGCAGTTTATACAGGGGGGATACGCAGTATTTT
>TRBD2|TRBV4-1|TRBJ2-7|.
CASSQWTSREQYF
TGCGCCAGCAGCCAATGGACTAGCCGCGAGCAGTACTTC
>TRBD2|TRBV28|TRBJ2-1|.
CASMFLAGGEQFF
TGTGCCAGCATGTTCCTAGCGGGAGGTGAGCAGTTCTTC
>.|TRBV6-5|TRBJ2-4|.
CASSYSVTGAKNIQYF
TGTGCCAGCAGTTACAGCGTTACAGGGGCCAAAAACATTCAGTACTTC
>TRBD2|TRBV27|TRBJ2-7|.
CASSPNAGLAFSYEQYF
TGTGCCAGCAGTCCCAACGCGGGACTAGCGTTTTCCTACGAGCAGTACTTC
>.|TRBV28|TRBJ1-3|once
CASSLTEGENTIYF
TGTGCCAGCAGTTTAACGGAGGGGGAAAACACCATATATTTT
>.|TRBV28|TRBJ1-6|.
CASNRADYWALHF
TGTGCCAGCAACAGGGCTGATTATTGGGCCCTCCACTTT
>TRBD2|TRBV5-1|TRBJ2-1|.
CASSLALHVQRGPDEQFF
TGCGCCAGCAGCTTGGCCCTCCACGTTCAGCGGGGACCAGATGAGCAGTTCTTC
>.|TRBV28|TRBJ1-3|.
CASSGLLRNTIYF
TGTGCCAGCAGTGGCCTTTTAAGAAACACCATATATTTT
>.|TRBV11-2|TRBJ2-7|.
CASSLSAAYEQYF
TGTGCCAGCAGCTTAAGCGCGGCGTACGAGCAGTACTTC
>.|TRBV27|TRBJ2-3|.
CASKPEGGLGTDTQYF
TGTGCCAGCAAACCGGAGGGTGGCCTTGGCACAGATACGCAGTATTTT
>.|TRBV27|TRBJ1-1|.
CASSPQGQRNTEAFF
TGTGCCAGCAGTCCGCAGGGGCAGAGAAACACTGAAGCTTTCTTT
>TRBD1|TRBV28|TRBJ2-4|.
CASRGLVKNIQYF
TGTGCTAGTAGGGGGCTGGTCAAAAACATTCAGTACTTC
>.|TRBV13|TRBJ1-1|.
CASSFVMNTEAFF
TGTGCCAGCAGCTTCGTGATGAACACTGAAGCTTTCTTT